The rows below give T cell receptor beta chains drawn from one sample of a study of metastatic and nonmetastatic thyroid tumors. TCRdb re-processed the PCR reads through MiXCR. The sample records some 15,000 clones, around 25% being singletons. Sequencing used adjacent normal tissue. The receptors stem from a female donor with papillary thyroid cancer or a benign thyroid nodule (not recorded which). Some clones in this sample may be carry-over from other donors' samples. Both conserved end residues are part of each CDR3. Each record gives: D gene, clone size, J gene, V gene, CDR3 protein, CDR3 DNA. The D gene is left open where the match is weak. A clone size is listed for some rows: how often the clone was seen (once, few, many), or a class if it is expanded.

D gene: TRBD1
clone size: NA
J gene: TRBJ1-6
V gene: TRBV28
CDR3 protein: CASSPTQGGNSPLHF
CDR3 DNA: TGTGCCAGCAGTCCGACGCAGGGGGGGAATTCACCCCTCCACTTT

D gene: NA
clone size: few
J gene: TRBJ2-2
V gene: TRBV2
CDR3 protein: CASRGTGELFF
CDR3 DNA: TGTGCCAGCAGGGGGACCGGGGAGCTGTTTTTT

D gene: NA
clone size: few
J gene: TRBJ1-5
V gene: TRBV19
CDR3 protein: CASSRAAGQPQHF
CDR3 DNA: TGTGCCAGTAGTAGGGCGGCGGGGCAGCCCCAGCATTTT

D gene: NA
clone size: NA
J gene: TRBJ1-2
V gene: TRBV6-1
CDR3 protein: CASTGAPYGYTF
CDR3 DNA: TGTGCCAGCACCGGAGCTCCCTATGGCTACACCTTC

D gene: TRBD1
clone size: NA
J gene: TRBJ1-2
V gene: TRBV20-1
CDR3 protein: CSAITGQTNYGYTF
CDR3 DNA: TGCAGTGCCATTACGGGACAGACTAACTATGGCTACACCTTC

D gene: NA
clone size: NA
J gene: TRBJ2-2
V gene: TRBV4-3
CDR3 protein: CASSPRTGELFF
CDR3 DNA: TGCGCCAGCAGCCCTCGCACCGGGGAGCTGTTTTTT

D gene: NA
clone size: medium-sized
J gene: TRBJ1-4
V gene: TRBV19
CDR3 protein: CASSIRPAGGNEKLFF
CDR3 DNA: TGTGCCAGTAGTATCCGCCCGGCGGGGGGGAACGAAAAACTGTTTTTT

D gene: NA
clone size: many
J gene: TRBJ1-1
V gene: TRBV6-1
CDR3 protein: CASRLNRNTEAFF
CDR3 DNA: TGTGCCAGCAGGTTAAACAGGAACACTGAAGCTTTCTTT

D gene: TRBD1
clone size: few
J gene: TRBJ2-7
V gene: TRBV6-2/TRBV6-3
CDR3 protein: CASSYGQGGYEQYF
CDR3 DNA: TGTGCCAGCAGTTACGGACAGGGGGGCTACGAGCAGTACTTC

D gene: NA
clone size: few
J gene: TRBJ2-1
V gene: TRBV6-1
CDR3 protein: CASRGDPGGNEQFF
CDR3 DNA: TGTGCCAGCCGCGGGGACCCTGGCGGCAATGAGCAGTTCTTC

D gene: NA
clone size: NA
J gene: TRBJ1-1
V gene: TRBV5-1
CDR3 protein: CASSYGQVNTEAFF
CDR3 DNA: TGCGCCAGCAGCTATGGGCAGGTGAACACTGAAGCTTTCTTT